This T cell receptor (beta chain) emerged from a study of monozygotic twins with inflammatory bowel disease (dated by TCRdb to about 2019). Study-wide context: A total of 28 monozygotic twin pairs were included in the full study, comprising nine German pairs (four IBD-concordant, five IBD-discordant) and 19 IBD-discordant Danish pairs. Disease-associated traits were sought mainly through comparisons between IBD patients and their genetically identical healthy co-twins within discordant pairs. Each individual had, on average, about 151 000 unique TCRalpha sequences and 181 000 unique TCRbeta sequences available for analysis.

General conclusions and limits of the study: Distinction between different T cell subtypes could not be achieved in the analysis. No difference in repertoire similarity was observed between concordant and discordant twins, possibly owing to limited statistical power. IBD patients had lower TCRbeta repertoire diversity, measured by the inverse Simpson index, than their healthy co-twins. The results gave no support for a single strong signal or clonotype linked to IBD. IBD patients shared fewer clonotypes with other individuals than healthy twins did, most markedly in patients showing signs of disease activity. Because patients were on differing immunosuppressive treatments, the repertoires may have picked up extra background noise and inter-individual variability.

The library was obtained by 5' RACE. Each TCR library was prepared from around 3,400 ng of total RNA. cDNA was synthesized with SMARTScribe reverse transcriptase in eight separate reactions per sample. Unique molecular identifiers containing a 6-nucleotide sample barcode were introduced through template switching during cDNA synthesis. Amplification of TCRalpha and TCRbeta cDNA involved two nested PCRs of approximately 16 and 10 cycles, and each PCR was followed by bead purification. Before amplification, the cDNA was both treated with uracil DNA-glycosylase and purified with the QIAquick PCR purification kit. The second PCR was the step at which Illumina TruSeq-compatible adapters and sample-specific barcodes were added. TapeStation and Qubit were used to check library quality and concentration, and approximately 5.5 ng of each library went into the pool. Sequencing of pooled libraries was carried out on an Illumina HiSeq2500 single-index Rapid Run using 2 x 100 bp reads and custom sequencing primers. The authors processed their data as follows. PCR and sequencing errors were corrected by UMI-based consensus assembly using MiGEC version 1.2.6. MiXCR version 2.1.1 was used to carry out V(D)J alignment, clonotype assembly and CDR3 extraction. Gene usage, clonotype sharing and MAIT/NKT TCR abundance were normalised by analysing the top 1000, 10 000 and 20 000 clonotypes per sample. Diversity was computed as the inverse Simpson index with the vegan R package after downsampling to 27 000 UMIs. Paired Mann-Whitney U tests on discordant twin pairs were used, with Benjamini-Hochberg multiple-testing correction. Reprocessed by TCRdb, the reads give a single entry per CDR3 protein sequence, without DNA. It is TCRdb's table, rather than the study itself, that gives the V and J calls and clone size. The record for this sample contains around 210,000 distinct CDR3 sequences. The ten largest clones represent 7.5% to 9.5% of the sample.

From each donor, a roughly 2.4 ml peripheral blood sample was collected into PAXgene tubes and kept at -80 degrees C. Total RNA was isolated from whole blood with the PAXgene blood miRNA kit on an automated QIAcube, without T cell sorting. Peripheral blood from monozygotic twin pairs who were concordant or discordant for inflammatory bowel disease underwent deep TCRalpha and TCRbeta repertoire profiling using unique molecular barcoding. Smoking habits were recorded for all twin pairs, with individuals classified as current, former or never smokers. Of note for this clonotype: This clone's antigen is unknown.

In the germline V gene, CDR1 corresponds to MNHEY and CDR2 to SVGAGI. Taken from cysteine to phenylalanine, the CDR3 has 11 residues. No DNA was logged. This clonotype was sampled from a human donor with ulcerative colitis or Crohn's disease, or a healthy co-twin of an affected twin (not recorded which). The chain is encoded by TRBV6-5 joined to TRBJ1-1; lacking DNA, the TRBD1 call made by TCRdb goes unchecked. Sequenced: blood. For the CDR3, the sequence is CASSSGAEAFF.